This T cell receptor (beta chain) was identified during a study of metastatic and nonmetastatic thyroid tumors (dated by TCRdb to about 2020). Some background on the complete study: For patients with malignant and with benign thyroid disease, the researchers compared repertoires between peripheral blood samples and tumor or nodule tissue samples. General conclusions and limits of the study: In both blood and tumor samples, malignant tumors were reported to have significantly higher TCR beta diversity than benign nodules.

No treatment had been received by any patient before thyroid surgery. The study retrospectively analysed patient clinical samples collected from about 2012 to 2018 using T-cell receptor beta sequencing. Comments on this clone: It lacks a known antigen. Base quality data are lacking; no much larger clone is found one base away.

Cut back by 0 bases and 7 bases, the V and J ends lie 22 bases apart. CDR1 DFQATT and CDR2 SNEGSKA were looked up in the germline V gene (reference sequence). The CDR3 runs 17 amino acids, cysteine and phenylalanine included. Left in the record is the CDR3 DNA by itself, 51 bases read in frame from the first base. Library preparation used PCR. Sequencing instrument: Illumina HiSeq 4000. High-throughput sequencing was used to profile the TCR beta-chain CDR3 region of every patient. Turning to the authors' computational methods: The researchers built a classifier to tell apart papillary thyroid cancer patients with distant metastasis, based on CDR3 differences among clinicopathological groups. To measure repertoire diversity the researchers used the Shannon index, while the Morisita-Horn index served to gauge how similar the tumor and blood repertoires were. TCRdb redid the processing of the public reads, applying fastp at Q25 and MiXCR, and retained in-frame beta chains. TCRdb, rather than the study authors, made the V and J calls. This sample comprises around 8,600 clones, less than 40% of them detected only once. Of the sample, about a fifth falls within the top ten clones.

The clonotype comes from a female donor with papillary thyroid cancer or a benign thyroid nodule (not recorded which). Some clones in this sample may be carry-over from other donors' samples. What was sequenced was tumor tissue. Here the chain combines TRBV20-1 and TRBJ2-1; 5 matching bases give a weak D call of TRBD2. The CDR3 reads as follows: CSARDFTGNQLENEQFF. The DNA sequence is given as TGCAGTGCTAGAGATTTCACGGGGAACCAGCTAGAGAATGAGCAGTTCTTC.